One sample yielded the 15 T cell receptor beta chains listed below, sequenced in a study of blood T cell repertoires in COVID-19. The table came from immunoSEQ multiplex PCR; TCRdb's copy has only in-frame clones and leaves some out. The repertoire includes fewer than 250,000 clones, around 90% of them detected once, and about 14% sits in the top ten. Sequenced sample: PBMCs or T cells enriched from blood (not recorded which). The receptors originated from a woman in her fifties or sixties with acute COVID-19.

The genes are TRBV27 and TRBJ1-5; 8 bases match TRBD1. Trimming removed 1 base from V and 1 base from J; junction bases left unmatched: 6. CDR1 and CDR2 from the germline V gene are MNHEY and SMNVEV (reference sequence). There are 17 residues in the CDR3. The CDR3, as DNA: TGTGCCAGCAGTTTATTCTGGACAGGGCAGAGCAATCAGCCCCAGCATTTT. This encodes CASSLFWTGQSNQPQHF.

This sequence joins TRBV5-3 and TRBJ1-5, with 7 bases matching TRBD1. TRBV5-3 is an open reading frame, and its role is uncertain. This CDR3 is built from 15 residues. Germline trimming cut 2 bases from V and 0 bases from J; bases unmatched to any gene: 2. CDR3 bases: TGTGCCAGAAGCTTACAGGGGTATAGCAATCAGCCCCAGCATTTT. This gives the protein CARSLQGYSNQPQHF.

The rearrangement uses TRBV4-3 and TRBJ2-1; TRBD1 agrees at 8 bases. Losses at the gene ends were 4 bases for V and 1 base for J; bases not matched to a gene: 9. CDR3 length: 17 residues. Germline lookup yields CDR1 LGHNA and CDR2 YSLEER. DNA of the CDR3: TGCGCCAGCAGCCGAGGACAGGGAGTTTTTTCCTACAATGAGCAGTTCTTC. Translated, it gives CASSRGQGVFSYNEQFF.

The chain combines TRBV7-2 with TRBJ2-1; no reliable D call. With 0 bases removed from V and 0 bases from J, the gap between germline ends came to 6 bases. The CDR3 is 15 residues long. Germline V gene sequence: CDR1 SGHTA, CDR2 FQGNSA. Written as DNA, the CDR3 is TGTGCCAGCAGCTTAGCGGGCTTCTCCTACAATGAGCAGTTCTTC. This codes for CASSLAGFSYNEQFF.

The chain uses TRBV19 and TRBJ2-5; 16 nucleotides agree with TRBD2. Losses at the gene ends were 8 bases for V and 5 bases for J; bases not matched to a gene: 8. CDR1 is LNHDA and CDR2 is SQIVND in the germline V gene (reference sequence). The CDR3 sequence is 16 residues long. CDR3 nucleotides: TGTGCCAGTGCCCCCGGGACTAGCGGGAGGGCGGAGACCCAGTACTTC. Its protein is CASAPGTSGRAETQYF.

The chain joins TRBV6-5 to TRBJ2-7, with 9 nucleotides matching TRBD1. Germline trimming cut 1 base from V and 7 bases from J; bases unmatched to any gene: 8. The CDR3 consists of 15 residues. From germline, CDR1 is MNHEY and CDR2 SVGAGI. CDR3 DNA: TGTGCCAGCAGTTACTACGGGACAGGGATAGGGGAGCAGTACTTC. Residues: CASSYYGTGIGEQYF.

This clone was detected only once. The chain combines TRBV24-1 with TRBJ1-4; 7 bases agree with TRBD1. After removal of 4 bases from V and 6 bases from J, the junction contained 7 bases not matched to a gene. The germline CDR1 and CDR2 sequences are KGHDR and SFDVKD. The CDR3 is 15 amino acids. The CDR3 nucleotides read TGTGCCACCAGTGACCCGACAGGGCCCGATGAAAAACTGTTTTTT. Translating it yields CATSDPTGPDEKLFF.

This chain connects TRBV7-9 to TRBJ1-1; 10 positions agree with TRBD1. The CDR3 consists of 15 residues. Germline V lookup: CDR1 SEHNR, CDR2 FQNEAQ (reference sequence). V trimming: 5 bases; J trimming: 2 bases; junction bases outside the gene matches: 5. This chain's CDR3 is CASSEGQGRNTEAFF. For the CDR3, the DNA is TGTGCCAGCAGCGAGGGACAGGGGCGTAACACTGAAGCTTTCTTT.

The rearrangement uses TRBV2 and TRBJ1-2; TRBD1 might be the D (5 bases). The germline gives CDR1 SNHLY, CDR2 FYNNEI. The CDR3 is made up of 15 amino acids. V was clipped by 2 bases and J by 6 bases, with 16 bases between them. The CDR3 protein is CASSELGRVGDGYTF. The CDR3, as DNA: TGTGCCAGCAGTGAACTCGGCAGGGTTGGGGATGGCTACACCTTC.

As DNA, the CDR3 is TGTGCCAGCAGCGCTACCGGGACAGGGGACCAATATGGCTACACCTTC. Protein sequence: CASSATGTGDQYGYTF. The rearrangement joins TRBV7-2 to TRBJ1-2, with 10 bases matching TRBD1. The CDR3 has 16 residues. Germline values: CDR1 SGHTA, CDR2 FQGNSA. V trimming: 5 bases; J trimming: 5 bases; junction bases outside the gene matches: 11.

This clone was detected only once. The rearrangement links TRBV28 to TRBJ2-7; D unclear. The V end was cut by 10 bases, the J end by 2 bases, with 18 bases between. Germline CDR1 reads MDHEN; CDR2 reads SYDVKM. CDR3 length: 14 residues. The CDR3: CATQLPGGPYEQYF. In DNA, the CDR3 is TGTGCCACCCAACTCCCCGGCGGTCCCTACGAGCAGTACTTC. Full variable domain (missing parts from reference TRBV28 and TRBJ2-7): DVKVTQSSRYLVKRTGEKVFLECVQDMDHENMFWYRQDPGLGLRLIYFSYDVKMKEKGDIPEGYSVSREKKERFSLILESASTNQTSMYLCATQLPGGPYEQYFGPGTRLTVT.

CDR3 DNA sequence: TGTGCCAGCAGCCAAGGTACCCCCGCGCGGCGGGGTTATGGCTACACCTTC. Translating gives CASSQGTPARRGYGYTF. The rearrangement links TRBV3-1 (or the pseudogene TRBV3-2) to TRBJ1-2; D gene uncertain. V was pared by 1 base and J by 5 bases, with 20 bases between. CDR3 length: 17 amino acids. Germline CDR1 and CDR2: LGHDT and YNNKEL (reference sequence).

This chain uses TRBV27 with TRBJ1-2, with D perhaps matching TRBD1 (6 bases). CDR1 is MNHEY and CDR2 is SMNVEV in the germline V gene (reference sequence). V was pared by 5 bases and J by 0 bases, with 13 bases between. The CDR3 is made up of 15 amino acids. CDR3 residues: CASSPGDTSNYGYTF. The DNA for the CDR3 is TGTGCCAGCAGTCCCGGGGACACCTCTAACTATGGCTACACCTTC.

This rearrangement joins TRBV7-2 to TRBJ2-7, with D perhaps TRBD2 (5 bases). There are 12 residues in the CDR3. Germline V gives CDR1 SGHTA, CDR2 FQGNSA. The V and J ends lost 5 bases and 3 bases respectively, with 8 bases between them. In DNA, the CDR3 is TGTGCCAGCAGCCCAGACTACTACGAGCAGTACTTC. This translates into CASSPDYYEQYF.

CDR3 protein: CASSLRTGQVYEQYF. Written as DNA, the CDR3 is TGTGCCAGCAGCCTACGGACAGGCCAGGTCTACGAGCAGTACTTC. J is TRBJ2-7 and V is TRBV7-9; 7 bases are a match to TRBD1. Per germline, CDR1 SEHNR and CDR2 FQNEAQ (reference sequence). The CDR3 contains 15 residues. The ends lost 5 bases at V and 3 bases at J; junction bases unmatched: 10.